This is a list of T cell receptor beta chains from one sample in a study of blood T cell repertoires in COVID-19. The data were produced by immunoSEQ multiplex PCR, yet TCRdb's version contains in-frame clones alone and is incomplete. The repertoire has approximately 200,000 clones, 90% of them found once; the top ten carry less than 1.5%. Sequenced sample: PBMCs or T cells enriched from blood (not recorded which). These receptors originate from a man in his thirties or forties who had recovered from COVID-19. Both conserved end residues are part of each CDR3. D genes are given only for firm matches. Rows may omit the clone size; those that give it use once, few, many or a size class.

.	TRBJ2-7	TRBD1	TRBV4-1	CASSQGGQPHYEQYF	TGCGCCAGCAGCCAAGGGGGACAGCCACATTACGAGCAGTACTTC
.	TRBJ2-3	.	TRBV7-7	CASASKIADTQYF	TGTGCTAGCGCCTCTAAAATTGCAGATACGCAGTATTTT
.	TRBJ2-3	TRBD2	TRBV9	CASSVVGREGPNTQYF	TGTGCCAGCAGCGTAGTGGGGCGGGAGGGCCCGAATACGCAGTATTTT
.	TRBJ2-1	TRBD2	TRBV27	CASSFTPMPSGDGEQFF	TGTGCCAGCAGTTTTACCCCTATGCCTAGCGGGGATGGTGAGCAGTTCTTC
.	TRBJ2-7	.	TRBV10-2	CASSEPAGWGEQYF	TGCGCCAGCAGTGAGCCCGCAGGGTGGGGCGAGCAGTACTTC
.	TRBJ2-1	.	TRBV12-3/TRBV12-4	CASSLIVAPEQFF	TGTGCCAGCAGTTTAATCGTAGCACCTGAGCAGTTCTTC
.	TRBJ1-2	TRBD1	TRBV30	CAWRNRDRVLFEAYGYTF	TGTGCCTGGAGAAACCGGGACAGGGTTTTGTTCGAAGCGTATGGCTACACCTTC
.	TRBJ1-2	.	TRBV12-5	CASGFGGPYGYTF	TGTGCTAGTGGTTTCGGGGGGCCCTATGGCTACACCTTC
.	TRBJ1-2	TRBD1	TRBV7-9	CASSLGQEYDGYTF	TGTGCCAGCAGCCTGGGACAGGAGTACGATGGCTACACCTTC
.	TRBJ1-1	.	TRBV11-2	CANLRGGKNTEAFF	TGTGCCAACCTCCGAGGAGGGAAGAACACTGAAGCTTTCTTT
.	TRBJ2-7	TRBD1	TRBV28	CASRSPVRDRKTEQYF	TGTGCCAGCCGTTCTCCCGTCCGGGACAGGAAAACCGAGCAGTACTTC
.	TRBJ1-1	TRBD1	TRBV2	CASSEQGAASYTEAFF	TGTGCCAGCAGTGAGCAGGGGGCAGCTTCGTACACTGAAGCTTTCTTT
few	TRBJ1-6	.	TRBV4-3	CASSHLVGGKDSPLHF	TGCGCCAGCAGCCACCTAGTCGGGGGAAAGGATTCACCCCTCCACTTT
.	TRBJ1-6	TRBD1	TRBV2	CAITQGASYNSPLHF	TGTGCCATTACACAGGGGGCATCCTATAATTCACCCCTCCACTTT
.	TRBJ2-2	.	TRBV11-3	CASSSWGGQNTGELFF	TGTGCCAGCAGCTCCTGGGGGGGGCAGAACACCGGGGAGCTGTTTTTT
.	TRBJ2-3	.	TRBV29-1	CSVGYSSTDTQYF	TGCAGCGTTGGTTACAGTAGCACAGATACGCAGTATTTT
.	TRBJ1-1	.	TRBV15	CATSREQGTEAFF	TGTGCCACCAGCAGAGAGCAGGGTACTGAAGCTTTCTTT
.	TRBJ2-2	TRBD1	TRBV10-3	CAIRPGTGGTGELFF	TGTGCCATCAGGCCCGGGACAGGAGGCACCGGGGAGCTGTTTTTT
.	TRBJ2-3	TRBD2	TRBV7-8	CASSTGTSGTDTQYF	TGTGCCAGCAGCACCGGGACTAGCGGAACAGATACGCAGTATTTT
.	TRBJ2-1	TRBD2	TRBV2	CASRVLAGANNEQFF	TGTGCCAGCAGAGTGCTAGCGGGGGCGAACAATGAGCAGTTCTTC
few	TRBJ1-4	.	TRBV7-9	CASSLDPGATNEKLFF	TGTGCCAGCAGCTTAGACCCCGGGGCAACTAATGAAAAACTGTTTTTT
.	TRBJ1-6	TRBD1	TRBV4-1	CASSQDGTGYSPLHF	TGCGCCAGCAGCCAAGATGGGACAGGGTATTCACCCCTCCACTTT
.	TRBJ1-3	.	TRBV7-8	CASSLVVRQASGNTIYF	TGTGCCAGCAGCTTAGTGGTCCGGCAGGCCTCTGGAAACACCATATATTTT
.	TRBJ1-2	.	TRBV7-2	CASSLGTGQVYGYTF	TGTGCCAGCAGCTTAGGAACAGGGCAAGTCTATGGCTACACCTTC
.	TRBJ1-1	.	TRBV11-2	CASSLVHTGNTEAFF	TGTGCCAGCAGCTTAGTTCACACAGGTAACACTGAAGCTTTCTTT
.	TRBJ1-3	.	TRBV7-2	CASTLPGVSGNTIYF	TGTGCCAGCACCCTCCCGGGGGTCTCTGGAAACACCATATATTTT
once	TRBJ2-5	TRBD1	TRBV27	CASSPMDRSTETQYF	TGTGCCAGCAGTCCAATGGACAGGTCTACAGAGACCCAGTACTTC
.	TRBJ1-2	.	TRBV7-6	CASSLGATSANYGYTF	TGTGCCAGCAGCTTAGGGGCCACCTCAGCTAACTATGGCTACACCTTC
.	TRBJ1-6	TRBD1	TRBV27	CASSLTPRQGKPLHF	TGTGCCAGCAGTCTAACGCCAAGACAGGGTAAACCCCTCCACTTT
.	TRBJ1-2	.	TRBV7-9	CASSSTANYGYTF	TGTGCCAGCAGCTCGACAGCTAACTATGGCTACACCTTC
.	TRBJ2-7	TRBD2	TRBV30	CAWSVGLAAYEQYF	TGTGCCTGGAGTGTAGGACTAGCAGCCTACGAGCAGTACTTC
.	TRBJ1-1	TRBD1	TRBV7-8	CASSLGTGVTEAFF	TGTGCCAGCAGCTTAGGGACAGGGGTTACTGAAGCTTTCTTT
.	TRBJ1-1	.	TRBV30	CAWSDVRGATEAFF	TGTGCCTGGAGTGACGTCCGGGGGGCTACTGAAGCTTTCTTT
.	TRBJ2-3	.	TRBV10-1	CASSNGQSHTDTQYF	TGCGCCAGCAGCAATGGACAGTCACACACAGATACGCAGTATTTT
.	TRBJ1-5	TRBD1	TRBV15	CATSLRHRQGGPNQPQHF	TGTGCCACCAGCCTGAGACACAGACAGGGTGGACCGAATCAGCCCCAGCATTTT
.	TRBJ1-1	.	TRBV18	CASSPNGLVGNTEAFF	TGTGCCAGCTCACCAAATGGTCTGGTCGGGAACACTGAAGCTTTCTTT
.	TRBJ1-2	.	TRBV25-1	CASSLDSNYGYTF	TGTGCCAGCAGTCTGGACAGTAACTATGGCTACACCTTC
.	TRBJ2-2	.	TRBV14	CASSQGLEGNGELFF	TGTGCCAGCAGCCAGGGATTGGAGGGTAACGGGGAGCTGTTTTTT
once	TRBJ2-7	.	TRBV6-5	CASSYSQGSVSYEQYF	TGTGCCAGCAGTTACTCGCAGGGTTCGGTCTCCTACGAGCAGTACTTC
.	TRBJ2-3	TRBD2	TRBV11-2	CASSSTGTRGTDTQYF	TGTGCCAGCAGCTCAACCGGGACTAGGGGCACAGATACGCAGTATTTT
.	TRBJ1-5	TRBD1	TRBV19	CASSRDSFSNQPQHF	TGTGCCAGTAGCCGGGACAGTTTTAGCAATCAGCCCCAGCATTTT
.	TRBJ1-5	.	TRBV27	CSFGGNQPQHF	TGTTCATTCGGGGGCAATCAGCCCCAGCATTTT
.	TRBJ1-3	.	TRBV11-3	CASSPGIGNTIYF	TGTGCCAGCAGCCCGGGAATCGGAAACACCATATATTTT
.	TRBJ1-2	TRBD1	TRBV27	CASSLKGAGFLNGYTF	TGTGCCAGCAGTTTAAAGGGGGCTGGTTTTCTGAATGGCTACACCTTC
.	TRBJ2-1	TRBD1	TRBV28	CASSGQGSYNEQFF	TGTGCCAGCAGTGGACAGGGGAGCTACAATGAGCAGTTCTTC
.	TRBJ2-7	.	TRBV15	CATSRDSGPYEQYF	TGTGCCACCAGCAGGGATAGCGGCCCCTACGAGCAGTACTTC
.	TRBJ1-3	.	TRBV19	CASSPRDTVSSTIYF	TGTGCCAGTAGTCCTCGGGACACCGTTTCCTCCACCATATATTTT
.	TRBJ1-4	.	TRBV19	CASSPDRTGRLKLFF	TGTGCCAGTAGTCCTGATAGAACAGGTCGTTTGAAACTGTTTTTT
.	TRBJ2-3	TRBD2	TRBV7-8	CASSLAGGADTQYF	TGTGCCAGCAGCTTAGCGGGGGGGGCAGATACGCAGTATTTT
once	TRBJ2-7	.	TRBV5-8	CASSLLPGGNYEQYF	TGTGCCAGCAGCTTGCTCCCAGGGGGGAACTACGAGCAGTACTTC
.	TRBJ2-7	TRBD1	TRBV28	CASSLVVGQGTYEQYF	TGTGCCAGCAGCCTGGTAGTGGGACAGGGCACCTACGAGCAGTACTTC
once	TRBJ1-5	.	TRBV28	CAVIAGESNQPQHF	TGTGCCGTTATCGCGGGGGAGAGCAATCAGCCCCAGCATTTT
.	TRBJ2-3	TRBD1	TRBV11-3	CASSQRTGPSTDTQYF	TGTGCCAGCAGCCAGAGGACAGGGCCTAGCACAGATACGCAGTATTTT
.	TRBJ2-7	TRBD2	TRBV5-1	CASSVTPDGLAGDEQYF	TGCGCCAGCAGCGTTACCCCCGACGGACTAGCGGGAGACGAGCAGTACTTC
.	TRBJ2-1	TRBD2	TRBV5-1	CASSLGTSGRKSEQFF	TGCGCCAGCAGCTTGGGGACTAGCGGGAGGAAGAGTGAGCAGTTCTTC